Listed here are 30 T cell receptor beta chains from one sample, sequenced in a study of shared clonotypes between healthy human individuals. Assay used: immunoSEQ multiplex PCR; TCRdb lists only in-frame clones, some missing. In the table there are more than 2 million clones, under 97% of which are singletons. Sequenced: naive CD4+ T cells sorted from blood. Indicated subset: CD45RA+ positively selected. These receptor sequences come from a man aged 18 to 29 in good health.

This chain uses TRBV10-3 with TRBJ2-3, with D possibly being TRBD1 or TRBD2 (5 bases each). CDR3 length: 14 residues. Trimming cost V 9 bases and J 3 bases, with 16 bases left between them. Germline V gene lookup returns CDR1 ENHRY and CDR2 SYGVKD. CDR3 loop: CAITGDRGTDTQYF. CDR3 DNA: TGTGCCATAACCGGGGACCGCGGTACAGATACGCAGTATTTT.

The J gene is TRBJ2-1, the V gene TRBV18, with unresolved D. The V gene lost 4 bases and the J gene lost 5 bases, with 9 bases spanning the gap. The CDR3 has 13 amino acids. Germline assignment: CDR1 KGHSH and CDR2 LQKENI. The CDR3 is CASSRPNHNEQFF. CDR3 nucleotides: TGTGCCAGCTCACGCCCTAACCACAATGAGCAGTTCTTC.

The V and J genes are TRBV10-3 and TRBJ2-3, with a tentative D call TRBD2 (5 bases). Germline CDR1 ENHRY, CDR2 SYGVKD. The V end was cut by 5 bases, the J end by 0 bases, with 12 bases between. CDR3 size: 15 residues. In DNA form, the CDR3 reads TGTGCCATCAGTTACGGGCGGGTGAGCACAGATACGCAGTATTTT. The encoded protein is CAISYGRVSTDTQYF.

CDR3 coding DNA: TGTGCCAGCAGTCGACCAGGGGTTATGAACACTGAAGCTTTCTTT. It encodes CASSRPGVMNTEAFF. The chain uses TRBV6-5 and TRBJ1-1, with D possibly matching TRBD1 (6 bases). The CDR3 has 15 amino acids. V gave up 5 bases and J gave up 0 bases, with 13 bases separating them. From germline, CDR1 is MNHEY and CDR2 SVGAGI.

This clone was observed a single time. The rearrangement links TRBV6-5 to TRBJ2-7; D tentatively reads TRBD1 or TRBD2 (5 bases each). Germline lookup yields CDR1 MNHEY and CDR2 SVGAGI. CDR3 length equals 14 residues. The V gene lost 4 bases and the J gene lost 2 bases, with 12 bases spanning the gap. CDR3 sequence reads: CASSSWGNPYEQYF. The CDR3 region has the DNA TGTGCCAGCAGTTCCTGGGGGAACCCCTACGAGCAGTACTTC.

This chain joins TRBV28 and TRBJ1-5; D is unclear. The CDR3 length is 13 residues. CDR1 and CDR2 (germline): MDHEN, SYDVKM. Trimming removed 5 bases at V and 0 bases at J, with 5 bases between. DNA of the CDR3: TGTGCCAGCAGTACAGATAGCAATCAGCCCCAGCATTTT. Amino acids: CASSTDSNQPQHF.

CDR3 nucleotide sequence: TGCGCCAGCAGCTGGGGACAGGGGGCCAACGAGCAGTACTTC. Protein product: CASSWGQGANEQYF. This chain links TRBV5-1 with TRBJ2-7, with 12 bases aligning to TRBD1. In germline, CDR1 is SGHRS, CDR2 YFSETQ. V was pared by 3 bases and J by 5 bases, with 3 bases of the junction left unmatched. The CDR3 length is 14 residues. The full variable domain, rest sourced from reference TRBV5-1 and TRBJ2-7, is KAGVTQTPRYLIKTRGQQVTLSCSPISGHRSVSWYQQTPGQGLQFLFEYFSETQRNKGNFPGRFSGRQFSNSRSEMNVSTLELGDSALYLCASSWGQGANEQYFGPGTRLTVT.

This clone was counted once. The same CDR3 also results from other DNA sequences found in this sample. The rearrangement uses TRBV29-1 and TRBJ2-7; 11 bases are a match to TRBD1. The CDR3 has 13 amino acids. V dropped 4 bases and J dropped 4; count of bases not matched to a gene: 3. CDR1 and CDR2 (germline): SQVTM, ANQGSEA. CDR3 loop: CSVGGQGAYEQYF. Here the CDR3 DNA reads TGCAGCGTTGGAGGACAGGGGGCATACGAGCAGTACTTC.

CDR3 sequence reads: CASRGLRDKNSPLHF. The CDR3 bases are TGTGCCAGCAGAGGCCTCCGGGACAAGAATTCACCCCTCCACTTT. This sequence joins TRBV11-2 and TRBJ1-6; a possible D gene is TRBD1 (6 bases). Germline assignment: CDR1 SGHAT and CDR2 FQNNGV. V was pared by 6 bases and J by 7 bases, with 16 bases between. The CDR3 consists of 15 residues.

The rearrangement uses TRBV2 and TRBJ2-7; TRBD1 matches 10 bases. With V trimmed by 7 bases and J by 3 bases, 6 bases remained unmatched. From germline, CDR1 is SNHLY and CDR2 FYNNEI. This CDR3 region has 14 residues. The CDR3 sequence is CASNPDRGNYEQYF. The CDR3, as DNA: TGTGCCAGCAACCCGGACAGGGGGAACTACGAGCAGTACTTC.

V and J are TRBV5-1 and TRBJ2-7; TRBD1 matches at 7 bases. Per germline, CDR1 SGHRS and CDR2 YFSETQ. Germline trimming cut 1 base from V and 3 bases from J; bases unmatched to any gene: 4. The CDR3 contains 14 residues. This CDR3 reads CASSLTGAHYEQYF. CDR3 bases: TGCGCCAGCAGCTTGACAGGGGCTCACTACGAGCAGTACTTC.

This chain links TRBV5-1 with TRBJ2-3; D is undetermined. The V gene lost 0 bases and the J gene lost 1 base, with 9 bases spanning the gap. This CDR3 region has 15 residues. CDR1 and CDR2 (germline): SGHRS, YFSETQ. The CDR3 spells CASSLAGSRTDTQYF. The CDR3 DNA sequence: TGCGCCAGCAGCTTGGCTGGCAGCCGCACAGATACGCAGTATTTT. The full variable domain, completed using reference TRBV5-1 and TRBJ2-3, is KAGVTQTPRYLIKTRGQQVTLSCSPISGHRSVSWYQQTPGQGLQFLFEYFSETQRNKGNFPGRFSGRQFSNSRSEMNVSTLELGDSALYLCASSLAGSRTDTQYFGPGTRLTVL.

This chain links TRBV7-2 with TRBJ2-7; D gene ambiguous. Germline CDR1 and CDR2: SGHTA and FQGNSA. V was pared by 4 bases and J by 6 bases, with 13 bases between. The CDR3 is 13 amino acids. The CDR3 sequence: CASSSEHGREQYF. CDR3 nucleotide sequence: TGTGCCAGCAGCTCAGAGCACGGTCGCGAGCAGTACTTC.

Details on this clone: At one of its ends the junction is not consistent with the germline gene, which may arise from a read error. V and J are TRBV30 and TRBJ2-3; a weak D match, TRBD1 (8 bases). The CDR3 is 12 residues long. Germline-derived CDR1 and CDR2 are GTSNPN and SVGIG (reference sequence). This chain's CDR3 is CAWSLYRGGKDF. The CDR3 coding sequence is TGTGCCTGGAGTCTCTACAGGGGGGGTAAGGATTTT. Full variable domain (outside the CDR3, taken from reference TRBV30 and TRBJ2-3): SQTIHQWPATLVQPVGSPLSLECTVEGTSNPNLYWYRQAAGRGLQLLFYSVGIGQISSEVPQNLSASRPQDRQFILSSKKLLLSDSGFYLCAWSLYRGGKDFGPGTRLTVL.

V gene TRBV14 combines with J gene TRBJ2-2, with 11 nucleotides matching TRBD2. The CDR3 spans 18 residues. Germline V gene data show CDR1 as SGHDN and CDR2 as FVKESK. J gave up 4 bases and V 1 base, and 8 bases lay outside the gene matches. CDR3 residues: CASSQGLAGSRITGELFF. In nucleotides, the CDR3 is TGTGCCAGCAGCCAAGGACTAGCGGGATCGAGAATCACCGGGGAGCTGTTTTTT.

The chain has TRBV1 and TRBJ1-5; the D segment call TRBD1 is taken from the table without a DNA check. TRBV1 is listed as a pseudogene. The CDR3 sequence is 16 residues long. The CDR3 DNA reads TGCACCAGCAGCCTTGAGTTGGCAGGCTACAATCAGCCCCAGCATTTT. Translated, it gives CTSSLELAGYNQPQHF.

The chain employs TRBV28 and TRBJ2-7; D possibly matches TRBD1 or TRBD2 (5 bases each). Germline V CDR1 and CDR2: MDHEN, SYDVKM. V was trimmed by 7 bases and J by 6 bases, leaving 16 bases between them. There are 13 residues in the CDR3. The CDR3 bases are TGTGCCAGCAACGGACGGGGCCTCGGCGAGCAGTACTTC. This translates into CASNGRGLGEQYF.

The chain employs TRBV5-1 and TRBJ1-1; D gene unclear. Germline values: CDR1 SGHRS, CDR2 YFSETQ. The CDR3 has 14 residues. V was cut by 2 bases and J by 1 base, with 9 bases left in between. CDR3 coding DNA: TGCGCCAGCAGCTTTGGTCCACCGAACACTGAAGCTTTCTTT. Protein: CASSFGPPNTEAFF.

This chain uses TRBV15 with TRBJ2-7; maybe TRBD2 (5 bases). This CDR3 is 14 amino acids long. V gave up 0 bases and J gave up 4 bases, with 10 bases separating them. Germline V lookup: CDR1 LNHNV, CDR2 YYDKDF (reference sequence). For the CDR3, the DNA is TGTGCCACCAGCAGAGAGAGGGAAGGGTACGAGCAGTACTTC. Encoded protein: CATSREREGYEQYF.

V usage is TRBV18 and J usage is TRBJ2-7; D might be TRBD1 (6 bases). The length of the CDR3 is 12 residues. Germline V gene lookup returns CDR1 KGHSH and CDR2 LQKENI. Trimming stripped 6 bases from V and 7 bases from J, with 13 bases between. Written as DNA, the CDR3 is TGTGCCAGCTCCGGGACACCTTTTGAGCAGTACTTC. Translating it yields CASSGTPFEQYF.

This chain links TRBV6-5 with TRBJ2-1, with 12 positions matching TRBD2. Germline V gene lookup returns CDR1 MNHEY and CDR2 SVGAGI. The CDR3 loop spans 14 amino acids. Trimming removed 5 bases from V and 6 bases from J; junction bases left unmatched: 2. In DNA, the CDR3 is TGTGCCAGCAGTAAACTAGCGGGGGGCAATGAGCAGTTCTTC. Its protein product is CASSKLAGGNEQFF.

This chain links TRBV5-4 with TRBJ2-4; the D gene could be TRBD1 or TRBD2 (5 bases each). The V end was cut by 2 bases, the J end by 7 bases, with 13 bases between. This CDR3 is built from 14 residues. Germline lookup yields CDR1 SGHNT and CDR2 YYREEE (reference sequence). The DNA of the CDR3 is TGTGCCAGCAGCTTAGGGGCAACGGGGAACATTCAGTACTTC. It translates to CASSLGATGNIQYF.

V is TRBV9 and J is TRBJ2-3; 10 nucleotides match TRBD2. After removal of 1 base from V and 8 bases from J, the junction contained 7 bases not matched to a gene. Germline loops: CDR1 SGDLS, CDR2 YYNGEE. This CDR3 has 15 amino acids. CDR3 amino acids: CASSVLAGGSGTQYF. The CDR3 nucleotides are TGTGCCAGCAGCGTATTAGCGGGGGGAAGCGGTACGCAGTATTTT. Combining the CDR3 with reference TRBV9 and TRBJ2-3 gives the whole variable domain DSGVTQTPKHLITATGQRVTLRCSPRSGDLSVYWYQQSLDQGLQFLIQYYNGEERAKGNILERFSAQQFPDLHSELNLSSLELGDSALYFCASSVLAGGSGTQYFGPGTRLTVL.

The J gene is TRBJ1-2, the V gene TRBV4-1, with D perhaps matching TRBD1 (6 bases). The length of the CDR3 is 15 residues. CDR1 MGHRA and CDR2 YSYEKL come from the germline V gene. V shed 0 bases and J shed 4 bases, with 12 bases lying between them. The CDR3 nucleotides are TGCGCCAGCAGCCAAGAAGGGGGGCGATCCTATGGCTACACCTTC. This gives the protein CASSQEGGRSYGYTF.

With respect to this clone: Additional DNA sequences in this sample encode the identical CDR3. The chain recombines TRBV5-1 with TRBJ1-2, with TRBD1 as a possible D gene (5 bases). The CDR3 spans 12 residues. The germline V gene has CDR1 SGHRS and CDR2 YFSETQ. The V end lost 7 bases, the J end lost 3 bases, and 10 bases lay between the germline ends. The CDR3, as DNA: TGCGCCAGCGGCCAGGGCGACTATGGCTACACCTTC. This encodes CASGQGDYGYTF.

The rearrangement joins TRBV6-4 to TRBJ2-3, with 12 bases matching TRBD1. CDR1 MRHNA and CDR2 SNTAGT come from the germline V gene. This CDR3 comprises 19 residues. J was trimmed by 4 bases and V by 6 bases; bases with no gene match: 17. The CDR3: CASSPGQGALGYRADTQYF. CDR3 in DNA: TGTGCCAGCAGCCCGGGACAGGGGGCCCTTGGGTACCGTGCAGATACGCAGTATTTT.

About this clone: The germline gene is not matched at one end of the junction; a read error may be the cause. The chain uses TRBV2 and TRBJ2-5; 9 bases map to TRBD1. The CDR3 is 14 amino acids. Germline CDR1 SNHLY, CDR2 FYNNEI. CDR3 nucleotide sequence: TGTGCCAGCGTTCAACAGGGGGCGCAAGGGACCCAGTACTTC. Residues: CASVQQGAQGTQYF.

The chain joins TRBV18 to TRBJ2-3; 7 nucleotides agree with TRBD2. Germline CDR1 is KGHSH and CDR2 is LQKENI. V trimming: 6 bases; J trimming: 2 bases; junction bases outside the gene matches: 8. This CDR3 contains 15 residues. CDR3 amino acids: CASSENGGNTDTQYF. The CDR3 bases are TGTGCCAGCTCCGAAAACGGGGGGAACACAGATACGCAGTATTTT. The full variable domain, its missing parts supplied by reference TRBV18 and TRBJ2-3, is NAGVMQNPRHLVRRRGQEARLRCSPMKGHSHVYWYRQLPEEGLKFMVYLQKENIIDESGMPKERFSAEFPKEGPSILRIQQVVRGDSAAYFCASSENGGNTDTQYFGPGTRLTVL.

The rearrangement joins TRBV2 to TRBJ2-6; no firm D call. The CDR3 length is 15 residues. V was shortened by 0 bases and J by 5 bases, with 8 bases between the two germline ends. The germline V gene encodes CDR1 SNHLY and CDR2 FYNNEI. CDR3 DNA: TGTGCCAGCAGTGAAGCGTCCGCCTGGGCCAACGTCCTGACTTTC. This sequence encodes CASSEASAWANVLTF.

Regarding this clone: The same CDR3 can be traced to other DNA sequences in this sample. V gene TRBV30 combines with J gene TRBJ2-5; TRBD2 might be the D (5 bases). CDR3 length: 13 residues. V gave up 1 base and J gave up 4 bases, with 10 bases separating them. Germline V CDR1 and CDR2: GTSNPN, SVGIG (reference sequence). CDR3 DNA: TGTGCCTGGAGTGGAGGGAAGGGAGAGACCCAGTACTTC. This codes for CAWSGGKGETQYF.